The present entry profiles one T cell receptor (beta chain) with its context. What it binds is unknown. The sample comes from a study of T cells after yellow fever vaccination. Across the study: Fractions with few cells were prepared using SMART-Seq v4 Ultra Low Input.

Template switching with 5'RACE generated the TCR cDNA and added a universal primer site and UMIs. Via MiXCR, TCRdb re-called the 5' RACE reads, giving one row per CDR3 protein. The sample carries about 630,000 distinct CDR3 sequences, approximately 13% recorded once. Study observations and caveats: A large majority of primary-vaccination clones showed up again after the booster (96% CD4, 85% to 90% CD8). Some clonotypes were seen in both the CD4 and the CD8 compartments. These made up a small share and likely arose from convergent recombination.

The CDR3 is made up of 14 amino acids. Deletions cut 2 bases from V and 4 bases from J, with 11 bases between. Germline lookup yields CDR1 SGHAT and CDR2 FQNNGV. This clonotype originated in a man aged 30-40 years who received the YFV17D yellow fever vaccine. V and J are TRBV11-2 and TRBJ1-1; the D gene is possibly TRBD1 (5 bases). The starting material was PBMCs, obtained on the day of the yellow fever booster vaccination. CDR3: CASSLNSGGTEAFF. Written as DNA, the CDR3 is TGTGCCAGCAGCTTAAATTCGGGGGGCACTGAAGCTTTCTTT. Using reference TRBV11-2 and TRBJ1-1 for the parts outside the CDR3, the full variable domain is EAGVAQSPRYKIIEKRQSVAFWCNPISGHATLYWYQQILGQGPKLLIQFQNNGVVDDSQLPKDRFSAERLKGVDSTLKIQPAKLEDSAVYLCASSLNSGGTEAFFGQGTRLTVV.